Below are 30 T cell receptor beta chains sequenced from a single sample in a study of cytomegalovirus exposure and HLA in healthy donors. Some clones are missing from TCRdb's copy, which holds only in-frame ones; the method was immunoSEQ multiplex PCR. The sample has some 68,000 clones; roughly 94% are singletons. Sequenced material: PBMCs. Source of these receptors: a man younger than 35 in good health and CMV-seropositive.

This chain links TRBV18 with TRBJ1-1; D possibly corresponds to TRBD1 (5 bases). Germline lookup yields CDR1 KGHSH and CDR2 LQKENI. This CDR3 region has 14 residues. Trimming left V 3 bases short and J 0 bases short, with 8 bases between. CDR3 sequence (DNA): TGTGCCAGCTCACCGGGGCGAATGAACACTGAAGCTTTCTTT. Residues: CASSPGRMNTEAFF.

This chain links TRBV7-3 with TRBJ1-2, with D perhaps TRBD1 (5 bases). Trimming took 10 bases from V and 5 from J, leaving 26 bases between them. This CDR3 has 16 residues. In germline, CDR1 is SGHTA, CDR2 FQGTGA. The CDR3 protein is CATTPVAGLEGYGYTF. CDR3 DNA: TGTGCCACCACACCCGTAGCAGGGTTGGAAGGTTATGGCTACACCTTC.

CDR3 DNA: TGCGCCAGCAGCTTGGTTGGGGGGTGGTCGGGTACTGAAGCTTTCTTT. Amino acid sequence: CASSLVGGWSGTEAFF. The gene calls are TRBV5-1 and TRBJ1-1; possible D gene TRBD1, 5 bases. The ends were cut back, 0 bases at V and 5 bases at J, with 17 bases in the middle. The CDR3 has 16 residues. Germline V gene sequence: CDR1 SGHRS, CDR2 YFSETQ.

The genes are TRBV5-1 and TRBJ1-1; 11 nucleotides match TRBD1. With V trimmed by 4 bases and J by 7 bases, 6 bases remained unmatched. The CDR3 runs to 14 residues. The germline V gene encodes CDR1 SGHRS and CDR2 YFSETQ. The CDR3 DNA reads as TGCGCCAGCAGCGTGGGACAGGGGGTCGGTGAAGCTTTCTTT. As protein: CASSVGQGVGEAFF.

This chain joins TRBV5-6 and TRBJ1-4; D not certain. The CDR3 is 13 amino acids. CDR1 SGHDT and CDR2 YYEEEE come from the germline V gene. Between the trimmed V and J ends, which lost 0 bases and 10 bases, there was a span of 10 bases. The CDR3 region is CASSLGRVGKLFF. The CDR3 DNA is TGTGCCAGCAGCTTGGGCCGGGTCGGAAAACTGTTTTTT.

The V gene is TRBV19, the J gene TRBJ2-1, with TRBD2 matching over 7 bases. Trimming cost V 4 bases and J 5 bases; bases outside gene matches: 2. Germline V gene sequence: CDR1 LNHDA, CDR2 SQIVND (reference sequence). The CDR3 totals 13 residues. The CDR3: CASSRRGDNEQFF. As DNA, the CDR3 is TGTGCCAGTAGTAGACGGGGGGACAATGAGCAGTTCTTC.

V usage is TRBV5-1 and J usage is TRBJ2-2, with 13 bases lining up with TRBD2. J gave up 6 bases and V 4 bases, and 9 bases lay outside the gene matches. The CDR3 has 17 amino acids. Germline CDR1 and CDR2: SGHRS and YFSETQ. CDR3 sequence reads: CASSQGLAGVNSGELFF. In DNA, the CDR3 is TGCGCCAGCAGCCAAGGACTAGCGGGGGTGAATTCCGGGGAGCTGTTTTTT.

The chain carries TRBV5-1 and TRBJ2-5, with D maybe TRBD1 (5 bases). CDR1 is SGHRS, CDR2 YFSETQ, per germline. Between the trimmed V and J ends, which lost 7 bases and 1 base, there was a span of 11 bases. This CDR3 has 13 residues. As DNA, the CDR3 is TGCGCCAGCCGCAGACAGACCCAAGAGACCCAGTACTTC. It codes for CASRRQTQETQYF.

Only one count was recorded for this clone. The gene calls are TRBV5-1 and TRBJ1-2; 9 bases align to TRBD1. Germline values: CDR1 SGHRS, CDR2 YFSETQ. J lost 4 bases, V lost 2 bases, and 3 bases had no gene match. The CDR3 spans 14 residues. CDR3 sequence reads: CASSLGTGTYGYTF. CDR3 nucleotides: TGCGCCAGCAGCTTAGGGACAGGGACCTATGGCTACACCTTC.

V usage is TRBV10-2 and J usage is TRBJ2-2, with TRBD2 as a possible D gene (5 bases). The CDR3 has 16 amino acids. Trimming removed 5 bases from V and 2 bases from J, with 15 bases in between. CDR1 and CDR2 (germline): WSHSY, SAAADI. CDR3 sequence reads: CASSPWGSDNTGELFF. CDR3 nucleotide sequence: TGCGCCAGCAGTCCTTGGGGTAGCGATAACACCGGGGAGCTGTTTTTT.

The chain combines TRBV18 with TRBJ2-7; possibly TRBD2 for D (7 bases). CDR1 and CDR2 (germline): KGHSH, LQKENI. Trimming stripped 0 bases from V and 6 bases from J, with 15 bases between. This CDR3 contains 15 residues. The CDR3 spells CASSPPGGADLEQYF. In DNA, the CDR3 is TGTGCCAGCTCACCACCTGGGGGGGCGGACCTCGAGCAGTACTTC.

The chain uses TRBV6-5 and TRBJ2-7, with D unresolved. Trimming took off 0 bases at V and 6 bases at J, with 18 bases between the two ends. In germline, CDR1 is MNHEY, CDR2 SVGAGI. The CDR3 extends over 16 amino acids. DNA of the CDR3: TGTGCCAGCAGTTACTCGATGGTCAGAGGTGAGCGCGAGCAGTACTTC. This codes for CASSYSMVRGEREQYF.

This chain joins TRBV30 and TRBJ2-1; 13 nucleotides agree with TRBD2. The V segment lost 2 bases and the J segment 6 bases; nucleotides outside the gene matches: 4. Per the germline V gene, CDR1 is GTSNPN and CDR2 is SVGIG (reference sequence). This CDR3 has 15 residues. The CDR3 spells CAWSTLAGGPNEQFF. The CDR3 region has the DNA TGTGCCTGGAGTACACTAGCGGGGGGGCCCAATGAGCAGTTCTTC. Using reference TRBV30 and TRBJ2-1 for the parts outside the CDR3, the full variable domain is SQTIHQWPATLVQPVGSPLSLECTVEGTSNPNLYWYRQAAGRGLQLLFYSVGIGQISSEVPQNLSASRPQDRQFILSSKKLLLSDSGFYLCAWSTLAGGPNEQFFGPGTRLTVL.

This sequence joins TRBV7-9 and TRBJ1-5, with TRBD1 as a possible D gene (5 bases). CDR3 length: 15 residues. CDR1 and CDR2 from the germline V gene are SEHNR and FQNEAQ (reference sequence). V was clipped by 5 bases and J by 2 bases, with 13 bases between them. Written as DNA, the CDR3 is TGTGCCAGCAGCCGGGGGGTAAGCGGCAATCAGCCCCAGCATTTT. Translated: CASSRGVSGNQPQHF.

In this sample, this clone turned up once. The chain links TRBV6-1 to TRBJ1-4, with 9 bases lining up with TRBD1. The germline gives CDR1 MNHNS, CDR2 SASEGT. V lost 5 bases and J lost 5; bases outside the gene matches: 6. CDR3 length: 15 amino acids. Written as DNA, the CDR3 is TGTGCCAGCAGTACCCGGGACAGGGACAATGAAAAACTGTTTTTT. Its translation: CASSTRDRDNEKLFF.

The sample holds one count of this clone. The chain recombines TRBV2 with TRBJ2-7; 7 bases line up with TRBD1. Germline CDR1 reads SNHLY; CDR2 reads FYNNEI. V lost 6 bases, J lost 1 base, and 3 bases stayed unmatched. The CDR3 totals 13 residues. In nucleotides, the CDR3 is TGTGCCAGCAGGCAGACAGGGTCCTACGAGCAGTACTTC. Encoded protein: CASRQTGSYEQYF.

This CDR3 is CASSLGASTDTQYF. In nucleotides, the CDR3 is TGTGCCAGCAGTCTGGGGGCTTCCACAGATACGCAGTATTTT. The genes are TRBV2 and TRBJ2-3; perhaps TRBD1 as D (6 bases). The ends were cut back, 5 bases at V and 2 bases at J, with 11 bases in the middle. The germline gives CDR1 SNHLY, CDR2 FYNNEI. The CDR3 runs 14 residues.

This chain uses TRBV2 with TRBJ2-7, with 11 positions matching TRBD1. CDR1 is SNHLY and CDR2 is FYNNEI in the germline V gene. V dropped 8 bases and J dropped 9; count of bases not matched to a gene: 18. This CDR3 comprises 16 residues. The CDR3 DNA is TGTGCCAGCCCAACGCTTCCGGGACAGGGGGTTTCGAGGCAGTACTTC. It translates to CASPTLPGQGVSRQYF.

The chain employs TRBV29-1 and TRBJ1-2; perhaps TRBD1 as D (5 bases). V dropped 1 base and J dropped 3 bases, with 21 bases sitting between them. Per germline, CDR1 SQVTM and CDR2 ANQGSEA. The CDR3 is made up of 17 amino acids. This CDR3 reads CSVEAGFLGEGDYGYTF. The CDR3, as DNA: TGCAGCGTTGAAGCGGGTTTTTTGGGGGAGGGAGACTATGGCTACACCTTC.

This chain uses TRBV2 with TRBJ2-5; the D gene is possibly TRBD2 (6 bases). Germline loops: CDR1 SNHLY, CDR2 FYNNEI. This CDR3 spans 15 amino acids. Trimming shortened V by 7 bases and J by 5 bases, and 20 bases separated the two germline ends. The CDR3 nucleotides are TGTGCCAGCAAACCTGGGGGGACTGCAAGGGAGACCCAGTACTTC. Translation: CASKPGGTARETQYF.

The chain is built from TRBV19 and TRBJ2-7; weak D call: TRBD2 (5 bases). CDR3 length equals 14 residues. V lost 3 bases and J 7 bases, leaving 16 bases between the germline ends. Germline CDR1 and CDR2: LNHDA and SQIVND (reference sequence). The CDR3 DNA reads as TGTGCCAGTAGTATGATCGGGGTTCTGGGGGAGCAGTACTTC. The encoded protein is CASSMIGVLGEQYF.

The chain employs TRBV19 and TRBJ2-2; TRBD1 matches at 7 bases. Germline CDR1 LNHDA, CDR2 SQIVND (reference sequence). The CDR3 has 15 residues. V was pared by 5 bases and J by 2 bases, with 5 bases of the junction left unmatched. CDR3: CASSLRDSNTGELFF. The CDR3 DNA reads as TGTGCCAGTAGTCTCCGGGACAGTAACACCGGGGAGCTGTTTTTT.

This clone was counted a single time. This chain uses TRBV5-1 with TRBJ2-5; D is perhaps TRBD1 (6 bases). Trimming took off 4 bases at V and 0 bases at J, with 10 bases between the two ends. The germline V gene encodes CDR1 SGHRS and CDR2 YFSETQ. CDR3 size: 14 residues. The CDR3 DNA reads TGCGCCAGCAGCCGCGGACAGAACCAAGAGACCCAGTACTTC. This gives the protein CASSRGQNQETQYF. Supplemented by reference TRBV5-1 and TRBJ2-5, the full variable domain reads KAGVTQTPRYLIKTRGQQVTLSCSPISGHRSVSWYQQTPGQGLQFLFEYFSETQRNKGNFPGRFSGRQFSNSRSEMNVSTLELGDSALYLCASSRGQNQETQYFGPGTRLLVL.

This rearrangement joins TRBV19 to TRBJ2-1; 8 bases agree with TRBD2. The CDR3 length is 15 residues. The V gene end was trimmed by 7 bases and the J gene end by 4 bases; junction bases not matched to a gene: 9. Germline CDR1 and CDR2: LNHDA and SQIVND (reference sequence). CDR3 sequence reads: CASTPFSSGYNEQFF. The CDR3 DNA reads TGTGCCAGTACCCCATTCTCTAGCGGGTACAATGAGCAGTTCTTC.

The chain links TRBV5-8 to TRBJ2-1; D uncertain. The ends were cut back, 6 bases at V and 1 base at J, with 14 bases in the middle. CDR1 SGHTS and CDR2 YDEGEE come from the germline V gene. CDR3 size: 15 residues. In DNA form, the CDR3 reads TGTGCCAGCATATTTTCGGGTCAGTCCTACAATGAGCAGTTCTTC. Amino acids: CASIFSGQSYNEQFF.

The chain combines TRBV10-3 with TRBJ1-2; TRBD1 agrees at 12 bases. The CDR3 loop spans 17 amino acids. V dropped 2 bases and J dropped 6; count of bases not matched to a gene: 10. Germline CDR1 is ENHRY and CDR2 is SYGVKD. CDR3 sequence reads: CAISELPGGQGANGYTF. For the CDR3, the DNA is TGTGCCATCAGTGAGCTCCCAGGGGGACAGGGGGCAAATGGCTACACCTTC.

The chain couples TRBV4-2 to TRBJ2-7; 8 bases are shared with TRBD2. There are 16 residues in the CDR3. Germline CDR1 is LGHNA and CDR2 is YNFKEQ. The junction had 11 bases not matched to a gene; V was cut back by 0 bases and J by 7 bases. This CDR3 is CASSQEGGSGSDEQYF. The CDR3 nucleotides are TGTGCCAGCAGCCAAGAGGGCGGGAGCGGGAGTGATGAGCAGTACTTC.

On this clone itself: Compared with germline, one end of the junction differs, possibly owing to a read error. The rearrangement joins TRBV19 to TRBJ2-7; 8 bases fit TRBD1. The CDR3 extends over 14 amino acids. The germline gives CDR1 LNHDA, CDR2 SQIVND (reference sequence). CDR3 DNA sequence: TGTGCCAGTAGTATTGGGCAGGGGGCCTTCGTCGCGCACTTC. Amino acid sequence: CASSIGQGAFVAHF.

The chain carries TRBV6-4 and TRBJ2-1; 11 nucleotides align to TRBD2. J was trimmed by 13 bases and V by 2 bases; bases with no gene match: 7. Germline CDR1 and CDR2: MRHNA and SNTAGT. The CDR3 runs to 14 residues. The CDR3 sequence is CASSDRLAGLYQFF. CDR3 sequence (DNA): TGTGCCAGCAGTGACCGACTAGCGGGGCTCTATCAGTTCTTC.

This chain uses TRBV28 with TRBJ2-3; D call uncertain. The CDR3 consists of 14 residues. V lost 3 bases, J lost 5 bases, and 12 bases lay in between. CDR1 MDHEN and CDR2 SYDVKM come from the germline V gene. CDR3 DNA sequence: TGTGCCAGCAGTTTCTTTACAGCACAAGATACGCAGTATTTT. Translation gives CASSFFTAQDTQYF. Based on the CDR3 plus reference TRBV28 and TRBJ2-3, the full variable domain is DVKVTQSSRYLVKRTGEKVFLECVQDMDHENMFWYRQDPGLGLRLIYFSYDVKMKEKGDIPEGYSVSREKKERFSLILESASTNQTSMYLCASSFFTAQDTQYFGPGTRLTVL.